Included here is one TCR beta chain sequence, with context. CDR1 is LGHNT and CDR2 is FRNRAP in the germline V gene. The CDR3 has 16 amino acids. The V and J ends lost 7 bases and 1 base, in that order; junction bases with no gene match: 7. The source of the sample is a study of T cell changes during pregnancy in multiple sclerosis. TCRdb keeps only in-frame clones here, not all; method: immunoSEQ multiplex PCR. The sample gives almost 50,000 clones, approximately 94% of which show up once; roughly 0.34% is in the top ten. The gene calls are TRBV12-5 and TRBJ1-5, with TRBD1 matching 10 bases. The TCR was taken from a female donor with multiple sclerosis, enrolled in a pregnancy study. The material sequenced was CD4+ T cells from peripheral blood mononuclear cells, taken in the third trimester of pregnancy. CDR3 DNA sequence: TGTGCTAGTGTCTCCGCGGGACAGGGGAGCAATCAGCCCCAGCATTTT. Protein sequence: CASVSAGQGSNQPQHF.